This T cell receptor (beta chain) was documented in a study of blood T cell repertoires in COVID-19. In the original processing: Estimated nucleated cell counts came from reference gene primer amplification. TCRdb's copy holds only in-frame clones and misses some; the assay was immunoSEQ multiplex PCR. V and J calls plus clone size are reproduced from that table; the DNA served to infer D and trimming. The sample yields around 94,000 clones, around 82% seen once. Germline assignment: CDR1 SGHTA and CDR2 FQGTGA. The CDR3 is made up of 14 amino acids. With 3 bases removed from V and 5 bases from J, the gap between germline ends came to 13 bases.

The clonotype comes from a man aged 55 to 70 with acute or convalescent COVID-19. Sequencing used peripheral blood. This sequence joins TRBV7-3 and TRBJ1-1; TRBD1 might be the D (6 bases). The CDR3 region is CASSFQGKGTEAFF. As DNA, the CDR3 is TGTGCCAGCAGCTTTCAGGGGAAGGGTACTGAAGCTTTCTTT.